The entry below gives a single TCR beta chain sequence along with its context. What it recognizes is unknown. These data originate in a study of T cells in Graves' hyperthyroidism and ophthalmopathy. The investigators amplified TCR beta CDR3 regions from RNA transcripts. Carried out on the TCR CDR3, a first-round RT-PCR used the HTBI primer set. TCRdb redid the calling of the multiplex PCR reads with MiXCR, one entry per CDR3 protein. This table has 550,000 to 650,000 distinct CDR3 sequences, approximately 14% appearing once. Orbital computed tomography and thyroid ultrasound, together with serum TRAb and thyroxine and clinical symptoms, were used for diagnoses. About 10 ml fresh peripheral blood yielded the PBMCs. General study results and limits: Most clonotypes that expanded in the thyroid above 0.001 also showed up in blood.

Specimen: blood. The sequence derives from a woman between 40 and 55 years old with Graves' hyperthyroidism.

The CDR3 region is CATSDRQYGYTF. The CDR3 DNA is TGTGCCACCAGTGATCGGCAATATGGCTACACCTTC. This chain uses TRBV24-1 with TRBJ1-2; no reliable D call. Germline V gene data show CDR1 as KGHDR and CDR2 as SFDVKD. V shed 3 bases and J shed 5 bases, with 6 bases lying between them. This CDR3 is built from 12 residues.